Listed here are 16 T cell receptor beta chains from one sample, sequenced in a study of monozygotic twins with cystic fibrosis. Data came from immunoSEQ multiplex PCR; TCRdb stores just in-frame clones and leaves some out. The repertoire consists of about 9,200 clones, with approximately 99.4% occurring once and the leading ten covering around 0.38%. The sample was blood. The receptors derive from a man aged 18 to 29 with cystic fibrosis.

This rearrangement joins TRBV6-1 to TRBJ2-1; 10 bases are shared with TRBD2. The CDR3 spans 14 residues. J gave up 6 bases and V 8 bases, and 7 bases lay outside the gene matches. The germline gives CDR1 MNHNS, CDR2 SASEGT. The CDR3 here is CASQLAGAVNEQFF. The CDR3 DNA follows: TGTGCCAGCCAGCTAGCGGGAGCGGTCAATGAGCAGTTCTTC.

In DNA, the CDR3 is TGTGCCAGCAGTGACGATCCTTATGGCTACACCTTC. Translation gives CASSDDPYGYTF. The chain employs TRBV25-1 and TRBJ1-2, with D hard to call. Trimming removed 3 bases at V and 5 bases at J, with 7 bases between. Germline V lookup: CDR1 MGHDK, CDR2 SYGVNS. The CDR3 is made up of 12 amino acids.

The V and J genes are TRBV29-1 and TRBJ2-7; 14 nucleotides agree with TRBD2. The V gene's germline CDR1 is SQVTM and CDR2 ANQGSEA. The V segment lost 4 bases and the J segment 9 bases; nucleotides outside the gene matches: 5. The CDR3 has 13 residues. CDR3 residues: CSVAGLAGVAQYF. The CDR3 DNA is TGCAGCGTTGCGGGACTAGCGGGAGTGGCGCAGTACTTC.

The chain employs TRBV19 and TRBJ2-3; 11 nucleotides match TRBD1. The CDR3 runs to 16 residues. CDR1 LNHDA and CDR2 SQIVND come from the germline V gene (reference sequence). V lost 7 bases and J lost 4; bases outside the gene matches: 10. CDR3 protein: CASNQDRGLTADTQYF. The DNA for the CDR3 is TGTGCCAGTAACCAGGACAGGGGGCTTACAGCAGATACGCAGTATTTT.

The rearrangement joins TRBV19 to TRBJ2-1; no clear D gene. Germline CDR1 reads LNHDA; CDR2 reads SQIVND (reference sequence). CDR3 length: 15 amino acids. Trimming took off 2 bases at V and 0 bases at J, with 8 bases between the two ends. The DNA for the CDR3 is TGTGCCAGTAGTATATTTGGGGACTCCTACAATGAGCAGTTCTTC. This gives the protein CASSIFGDSYNEQFF. Full variable domain (remainder filled in from reference TRBV19 and TRBJ2-1): DGGITQSPKYLFRKEGQNVTLSCEQNLNHDAMYWYRQDPGQGLRLIYYSQIVNDFQKGDIAEGYSVSREKKESFPLTVTSAQKNPTAFYLCASSIFGDSYNEQFFGPGTRLTVL.

The rearrangement uses TRBV4-1 and TRBJ1-4; D gene uncertain. V lost 4 bases, J lost 2 bases, and 2 bases lay in between. The CDR3 spans 12 residues. Germline loops: CDR1 MGHRA, CDR2 YSYEKL. This CDR3 reads CASSPTNEKLFF. CDR3 nucleotides: TGCGCCAGCAGCCCCACTAATGAAAAACTGTTTTTT.

V usage is TRBV5-6 and J usage is TRBJ2-7; maybe TRBD1 (5 bases). This CDR3 is 13 amino acids long. Germline values: CDR1 SGHDT, CDR2 YYEEEE. Deletions cut 7 bases from V and 3 bases from J, with 14 bases between. The CDR3 region has the DNA TGTGCCAGCGGTAAATTAGGGGTCTACGAGCAGTACTTC. Translating it yields CASGKLGVYEQYF.

The chain employs TRBV5-5 and TRBJ1-1, with D possibly TRBD1 on 6 matching bases. Germline-derived CDR1 and CDR2 are SGHKS and YYEKEE (reference sequence). Trimming took 4 bases from V and 1 from J, leaving 11 bases between them. The CDR3 is 14 amino acids. The CDR3 DNA is TGTGCCAGCAGCGTACAGGGATGGAACACTGAAGCTTTCTTT. Encoded protein: CASSVQGWNTEAFF.

The genes are TRBV15 and TRBJ2-4, with TRBD2 as a possible D gene (5 bases). Germline loops: CDR1 LNHNV, CDR2 YYDKDF (reference sequence). V lost 0 bases to trimming and J lost 0 bases, with 15 bases between them. The CDR3 has 18 residues. CDR3 coding DNA: TGTGCCACCAGCAGAGATCCGACGGGATCGCTAGCCAAAAACATTCAGTACTTC. Its protein is CATSRDPTGSLAKNIQYF.

J is TRBJ1-4 and V is TRBV5-1; TRBD1 matches at 10 bases. With V trimmed by 2 bases and J by 9 bases, 10 bases remained unmatched. Looked up from germline, CDR1 is SGHRS and CDR2 is YFSETQ. This CDR3 comprises 16 residues. The CDR3 coding sequence is TGCGCCAGCAGCTTAAGCGGACAGGGGGTTGGACAAAAACTGTTTTTT. It specifies CASSLSGQGVGQKLFF. Based on the CDR3 plus reference TRBV5-1 and TRBJ1-4, the full variable domain is KAGVTQTPRYLIKTRGQQVTLSCSPISGHRSVSWYQQTPGQGLQFLFEYFSETQRNKGNFPGRFSGRQFSNSRSEMNVSTLELGDSALYLCASSLSGQGVGQKLFFGSGTQLSVL.

The chain couples TRBV7-6 to TRBJ2-5; 7 positions agree with TRBD2. V gave up 3 bases and J gave up 5 bases; unmatched junction bases: 3. Germline V gene data show CDR1 as SGHVS and CDR2 as FNYEAQ. This CDR3 has 13 amino acids. The CDR3 DNA follows: TGTGCCAGCAGCTTCCAAGCGGGGGAGACCCAGTACTTC. It yields the protein CASSFQAGETQYF.

The chain couples TRBV7-2 to TRBJ2-7; D possibly corresponds to TRBD2 (6 bases). Germline CDR1 is SGHTA and CDR2 is FQGNSA. CDR3 size: 16 residues. The V end was cut by 0 bases, the J end by 3 bases, with 15 bases between. The CDR3 sequence: CASSLAVGLLVYEQYF. CDR3 DNA sequence: TGTGCCAGCAGCTTAGCTGTCGGACTACTGGTCTACGAGCAGTACTTC.

This clone was counted a single time. This chain uses TRBV5-1 with TRBJ1-2; D is undetermined. The CDR3 contains 14 residues. The germline gives CDR1 SGHRS, CDR2 YFSETQ. V shed 0 bases and J shed 2 bases, with 8 bases lying between them. CDR3 protein: CASSLATLNYGYTF. The CDR3 coding sequence is TGCGCCAGCAGCTTGGCCACTCTCAACTATGGCTACACCTTC.

This rearrangement joins TRBV11-2 to TRBJ2-7; 8 bases are a match to TRBD1. The germline CDR1 and CDR2 sequences are SGHAT and FQNNGV. The CDR3 extends over 16 amino acids. V gave up 1 base and J gave up 6 bases; unmatched junction bases: 11. CDR3 nucleotide sequence: TGTGCCAGCAGCTTAGGGGACAGGTCCGGGTCTTCCGAGCAGTACTTC. Its protein is CASSLGDRSGSSEQYF.

The chain employs TRBV7-8 and TRBJ2-3; no clear D. CDR3 length: 11 residues. Germline CDR1 reads SGHVS; CDR2 reads FQNEAQ. The ends were cut back, 3 bases at V and 6 bases at J, with 4 bases in the middle. CDR3 amino acids: CASSFSDTQYF. In DNA form, the CDR3 reads TGTGCCAGCAGCTTCTCGGATACGCAGTATTTT.

This clone is a singleton in its sample. The chain links TRBV5-1 to TRBJ2-1; TRBD1 matches at 8 bases. The CDR3 consists of 15 residues. The germline V gene encodes CDR1 SGHRS and CDR2 YFSETQ. With V trimmed by 5 bases and J by 5 bases, 9 bases remained unmatched. CDR3 residues: CASRVVLQGDNEQFF. In DNA, the CDR3 is TGCGCCAGCAGGGTTGTGCTACAGGGGGACAATGAGCAGTTCTTC.